Here is one T cell receptor (beta chain) with its context. The J segment lost 4 bases and the V segment lost 4 bases, leaving 8 bases of the junction unmatched. The V gene's germline CDR1 is SGDLS and CDR2 YYNGEE. The CDR3 totals 16 residues. Repertoires were generated with immunoSEQ multiplex PCR, while TCRdb's copy carries only in-frame clones and drops some. This repertoire shows 75,000 to 100,000 clones, 83% found once; its top ten account for about 10%. The data originate from a study of blood T cell repertoires in COVID-19. This receptor was taken from a human donor in a cohort sampled during active COVID-19. The sample taken for sequencing was peripheral blood. The chain employs TRBV9 and TRBJ2-2, with TRBD1 matching over 9 bases. Here the CDR3 reads CASSPMGQGATGELFF. The DNA of the CDR3 is TGTGCCAGCAGCCCGATGGGACAGGGTGCCACCGGGGAGCTGTTTTTT. Together with reference TRBV9 and TRBJ2-2, the CDR3 gives the full variable domain: DSGVTQTPKHLITATGQRVTLRCSPRSGDLSVYWYQQSLDQGLQFLIQYYNGEERAKGNILERFSAQQFPDLHSELNLSSLELGDSALYFCASSPMGQGATGELFFGEGSRLTVL.